This note documents a single T cell receptor (beta chain) sequence. The V and J ends lost 2 bases and 5 bases, in that order; junction bases with no gene match: 4. CDR1 KGHSY and CDR2 FQNENV come from the germline V gene. This CDR3 contains 14 residues. The record originates from a study of blood T cell repertoires in COVID-19. About the research overall: Spain, Italy and the United States supplied samples that represented acute and convalescent COVID-19.

TCRdb's table, derived via immunoSEQ multiplex PCR, lists solely in-frame clones and lacks some. The sample holds about 63,000 clones; about 80% are singletons and the top ten take around 50%. The chain is built from TRBV16 and TRBJ2-5; 8 nucleotides align to TRBD1. The receptor was derived from a woman at least 80 years old with acute or convalescent COVID-19. The sequenced material came from peripheral blood. The CDR3 spells CASSQPRGPETQYF. The CDR3 DNA reads as TGTGCCAGCAGCCAACCCAGGGGGCCGGAGACCCAGTACTTC.